This T cell receptor beta chain derives from a study of T-cell reconstitution after alpha-beta-depleted transplantation in children. This clonotype was detected ten times or more. Per germline, CDR1 PRHDT and CDR2 FYEKMQ (reference sequence). V dropped 3 bases and J dropped 0; count of bases not matched to a gene: 5. The length of the CDR3 is 16 residues. Researchers prepared the TCRbeta library using unique molecular identifiers, the study reports. TCRdb ran MiXCR on the PCR reads and lists one entry per CDR3 protein. The table has some 300,000 distinct CDR3 sequences, about a tenth seen once; the top ten hold about 2.3%.

Sequencing was performed on PBMCs from the stem cell graft donor, taken from the stem cell graft. The genes are TRBV13 and TRBJ2-3; 8 nucleotides agree with TRBD2. The clonotype originates from a human donor who donated a stem cell graft to a child with acute lymphoblastic leukemia. The CDR3 DNA sequence: TGTGCCAGCAGCTTCACTAGCGGACCCAGCACAGATACGCAGTATTTT. It specifies CASSFTSGPSTDTQYF.